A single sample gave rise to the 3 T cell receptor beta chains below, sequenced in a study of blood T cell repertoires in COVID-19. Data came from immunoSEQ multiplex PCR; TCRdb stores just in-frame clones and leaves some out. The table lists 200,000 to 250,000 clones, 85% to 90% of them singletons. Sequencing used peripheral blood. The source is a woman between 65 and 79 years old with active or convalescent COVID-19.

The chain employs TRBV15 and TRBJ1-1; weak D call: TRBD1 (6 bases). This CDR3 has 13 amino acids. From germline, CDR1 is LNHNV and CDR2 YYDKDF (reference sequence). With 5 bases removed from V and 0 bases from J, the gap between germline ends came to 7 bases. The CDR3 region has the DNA TGTGCCACCAGCGGACAGTTGAACACTGAAGCTTTCTTT. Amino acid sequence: CATSGQLNTEAFF.

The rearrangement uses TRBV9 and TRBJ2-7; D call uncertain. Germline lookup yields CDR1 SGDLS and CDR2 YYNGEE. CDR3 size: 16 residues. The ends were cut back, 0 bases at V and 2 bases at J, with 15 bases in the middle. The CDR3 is CASSVGGVHHTYEQYF. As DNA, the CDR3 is TGTGCCAGCAGCGTAGGAGGAGTTCACCATACCTACGAGCAGTACTTC.

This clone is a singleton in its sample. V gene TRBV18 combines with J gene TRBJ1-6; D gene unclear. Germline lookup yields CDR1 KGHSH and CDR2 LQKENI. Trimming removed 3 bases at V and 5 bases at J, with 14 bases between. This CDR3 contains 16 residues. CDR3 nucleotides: TGTGCCAGCTCACCGGAGTCCAGCCGAAATAATTCACCCCTCCACTTT. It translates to CASSPESSRNNSPLHF. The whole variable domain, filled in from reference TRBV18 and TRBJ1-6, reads NAGVMQNPRHLVRRRGQEARLRCSPMKGHSHVYWYRQLPEEGLKFMVYLQKENIIDESGMPKERFSAEFPKEGPSILRIQQVVRGDSAAYFCASSPESSRNNSPLHFGNGTRLTVT.